This T cell receptor (beta chain) was identified in a study of post-analysis software for immune sequencing data. Across the study: Some patients lacked subtype; others had relapsing-remitting, secondary progressive or progressive-relapsing disease.

This CDR3 comprises 16 residues. The germline gives CDR1 MDHEN, CDR2 SYDVKM. The ends lost 4 bases at V and 2 bases at J; junction bases unmatched: 4. Findings and limits, study-wide: Samples sharing a preparation batch grouped tightly together when assessed by F measure. People with multiple sclerosis had a significantly lower normalized Chao1 diversity than controls did. Compared with controls, patients had more of about 5 TRBV segments, including TRBV5-6, TRBV5-1 and TRBV20-1.

A remark on this clonotype: Its antigen is undetermined.

The TCR beta cDNA libraries contained unique molecular identifiers. Between about 0.95 and 11 million T cells gave rise to 500,000 to 650,000 cDNA molecules. Via MiXCR, TCRdb re-called the PCR reads, giving one row per CDR3 protein. The sample lists about 210,000 distinct CDR3 sequences, around 29% seen once, with around 3.7% in the top ten. Sequencing was carried out using blood. The V gene is TRBV28, the J gene TRBJ2-3; TRBD2 aligns across 12 bases. This sequence originates from a girl aged 2 to 17 with multiple sclerosis. CDR3 coding DNA: TGTGCCAGCAGTTCACTAGCGGGAGGTCCCACAGATACGCAGTATTTT. Its translation is CASSSLAGGPTDTQYF.